This TCR beta chain was recovered during a study of blood T cell repertoires in COVID-19. Study details: The cDNA or gDNA used as material had been derived from T cells, B-cell-depleted T cells, or PBMCs.

Which cohort a participant joined came from the clinical history participants gave. Methods used by the authors: Cell counts per sample came from amplifying reference gene primers. Clones were sequenced by immunoSEQ multiplex PCR, and TCRdb holds only the in-frame ones, with some missing. Clone size and V and J calls were adopted from that table, with D and trimming inferred from the DNA. The sample includes over 250,000 clones, around 88% seen only once; the top ten take 8.8%. Unmatched junction bases numbered 5, after V lost 0 bases and J lost 2 bases. The CDR3 totals 16 residues. Germline lookup yields CDR1 MNHEY and CDR2 SVGAGI.

Sequencing input: PBMCs or T cells enriched from blood (not recorded which). This TCR was sampled from a man in his forties who had recovered from COVID-19. The chain combines TRBV6-5 with TRBJ2-3; 7 nucleotides line up with TRBD2. The CDR3 DNA reads TGTGCCAGCAGTTACTCGAAGGGACTACTCACAGATACGCAGTATTTT. Its protein product is CASSYSKGLLTDTQYF.